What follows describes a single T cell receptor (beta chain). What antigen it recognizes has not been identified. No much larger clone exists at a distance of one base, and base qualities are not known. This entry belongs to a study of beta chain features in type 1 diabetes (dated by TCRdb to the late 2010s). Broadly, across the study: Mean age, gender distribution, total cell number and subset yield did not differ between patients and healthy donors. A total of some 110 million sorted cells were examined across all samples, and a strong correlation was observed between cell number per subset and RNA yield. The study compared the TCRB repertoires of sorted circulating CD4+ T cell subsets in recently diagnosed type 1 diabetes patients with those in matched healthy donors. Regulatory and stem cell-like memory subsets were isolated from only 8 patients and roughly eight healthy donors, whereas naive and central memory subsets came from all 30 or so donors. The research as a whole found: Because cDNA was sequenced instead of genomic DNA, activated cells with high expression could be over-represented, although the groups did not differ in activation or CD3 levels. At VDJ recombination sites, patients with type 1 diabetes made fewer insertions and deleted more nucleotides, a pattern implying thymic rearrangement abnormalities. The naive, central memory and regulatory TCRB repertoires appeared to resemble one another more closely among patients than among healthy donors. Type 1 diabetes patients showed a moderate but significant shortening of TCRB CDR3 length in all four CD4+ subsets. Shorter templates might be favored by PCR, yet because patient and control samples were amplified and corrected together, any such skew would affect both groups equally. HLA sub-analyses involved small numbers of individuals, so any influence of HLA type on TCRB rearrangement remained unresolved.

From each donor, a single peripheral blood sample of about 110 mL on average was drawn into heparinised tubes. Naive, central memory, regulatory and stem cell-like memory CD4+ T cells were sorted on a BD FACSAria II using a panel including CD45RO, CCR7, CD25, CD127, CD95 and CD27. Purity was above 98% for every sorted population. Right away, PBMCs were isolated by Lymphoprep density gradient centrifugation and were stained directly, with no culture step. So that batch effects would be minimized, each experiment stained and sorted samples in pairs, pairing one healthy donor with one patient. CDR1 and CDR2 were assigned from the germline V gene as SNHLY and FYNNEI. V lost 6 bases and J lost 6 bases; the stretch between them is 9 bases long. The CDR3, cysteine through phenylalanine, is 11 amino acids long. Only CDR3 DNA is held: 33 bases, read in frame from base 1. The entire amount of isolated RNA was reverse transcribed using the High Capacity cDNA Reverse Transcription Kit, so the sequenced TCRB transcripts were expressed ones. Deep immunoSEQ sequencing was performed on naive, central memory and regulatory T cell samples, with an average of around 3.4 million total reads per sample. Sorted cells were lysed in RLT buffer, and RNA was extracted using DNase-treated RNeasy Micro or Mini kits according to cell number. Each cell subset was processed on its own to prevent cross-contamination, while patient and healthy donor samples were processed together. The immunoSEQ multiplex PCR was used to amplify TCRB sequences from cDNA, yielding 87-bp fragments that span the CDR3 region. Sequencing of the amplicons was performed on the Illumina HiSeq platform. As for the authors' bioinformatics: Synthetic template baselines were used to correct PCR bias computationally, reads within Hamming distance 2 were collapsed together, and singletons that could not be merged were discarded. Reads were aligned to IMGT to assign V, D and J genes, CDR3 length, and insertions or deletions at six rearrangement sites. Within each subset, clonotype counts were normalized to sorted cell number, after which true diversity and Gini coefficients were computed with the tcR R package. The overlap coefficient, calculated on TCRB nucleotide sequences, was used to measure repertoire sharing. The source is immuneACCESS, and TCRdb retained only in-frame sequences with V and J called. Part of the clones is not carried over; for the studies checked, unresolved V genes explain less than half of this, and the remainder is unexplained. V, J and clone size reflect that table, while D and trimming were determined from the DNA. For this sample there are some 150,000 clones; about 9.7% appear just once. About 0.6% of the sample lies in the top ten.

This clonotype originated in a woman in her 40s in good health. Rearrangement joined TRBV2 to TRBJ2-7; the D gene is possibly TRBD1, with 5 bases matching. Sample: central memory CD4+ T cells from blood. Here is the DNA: TGTGCCAGCAGGCTAAGGGGCGAGCAGTACTTC. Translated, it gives CASRLRGEQYF.